The entry below describes one TCR beta chain. This clonotype occurred a few times. The antigen this receptor binds is unknown. Qualities for individual bases were not recorded, and no much larger clone is one base off. Library construction relied on PCR. Sequencing relied on an Illumina HiSeq 2500. Molecular barcoding was employed in the preparation of TCR libraries, with unique molecular identifiers being used to normalize TCRbeta repertoire quantification. TCRdb redid the processing of the public reads, applying fastp at Q25 and MiXCR, and retained in-frame beta chains. Duplicate CDR3 protein sequences are folded into a single record with the most common DNA and genes. The sample records 500,000 or so distinct CDR3 sequences, about 30% of which are singletons. The ten largest clonotypes hold approximately 2.3% of the sample. The record originates from a study of T-cell reconstitution after alpha-beta-depleted transplantation in children (dated by TCRdb to about 2016). For context, the study as a whole: Using TCR repertoire profiling, the study quantitatively followed how T-cell immune reconstitution unfolded in children after TCRalphabeta/CD19-depleted allogeneic hematopoietic cell transplantation.

V gives up 0 bases and J gives up 0 bases, and the segment between their germline ends measures 7 bases. CDR1 is given as SGHRS and CDR2 as YFSETQ, both from the germline V gene. From its cysteine to its phenylalanine, the CDR3 spans 15 amino acids. Only the CDR3 portion is preserved as DNA: 45 bases, with reading frame beginning at the first base. The TCR was taken from a human donor who donated a stem cell graft to a child with aplastic anemia. The sequenced sample was PBMCs from the stem cell graft donor, obtained from the stem cell graft. In this chain, TRBV5-1 is recombined with TRBJ2-1; TRBD1 is perhaps the D gene, given 5 matching bases. In nucleotide form, the sequence is TGCGCCAGCAGCTTGGAAGGGGTCTCCTACAATGAGCAGTTCTTC. This codes for CASSLEGVSYNEQFF.